These 19 T cell receptor beta chains originate from one sample sequenced in a study of T cells in Graves' hyperthyroidism and ophthalmopathy. Amplification targeted TCR beta CDR3 regions from RNA transcripts. Initially, a first-round RT-PCR of the TCR CDR3 employed the HTBI primer set. One entry per CDR3 protein results from TCRdb running MiXCR on the multiplex PCR reads. The sample shows approximately 630,000 distinct CDR3 sequences, around 15% of them seen only once. The specimen was blood. These receptors came from a woman aged 30 to 39 with Graves' hyperthyroidism.

This clonotype has ten or more counts. The chain joins TRBV27 to TRBJ2-7; tentatively, D is TRBD2 (6 bases). Germline V gene sequence: CDR1 MNHEY, CDR2 SMNVEV (reference sequence). The V gene lost 6 bases and the J gene lost 2 bases, with 14 bases spanning the gap. The CDR3 totals 14 residues. Here the CDR3 reads CASRSGTDPYEQYF. CDR3 in DNA: TGTGCCAGCAGATCCGGGACTGACCCCTACGAGCAGTACTTC.

This clonotype was recorded many times. This chain uses TRBV2 with TRBJ2-1, with 8 nucleotides matching TRBD1. Per germline, CDR1 SNHLY and CDR2 FYNNEI. CDR3 length: 15 residues. V lost 6 bases and J lost 2; bases outside the gene matches: 6. This CDR3 is CASRVDRDPYNEQFF. The CDR3 bases are TGTGCCAGCAGGGTGGACAGGGATCCCTACAATGAGCAGTTCTTC.

The CDR3 coding sequence is TGTGCCAGCAGCCCTAGCGGCTACAGCACAGATACGCAGTATTTT. It codes for CASSPSGYSTDTQYF. The V call is TRBV7-9, the J call TRBJ2-3; 7 nucleotides match TRBD2. The germline V gene encodes CDR1 SEHNR and CDR2 FQNEAQ (reference sequence). The trim removed 5 bases at V and 0 bases at J, leaving 5 bases unmatched. The CDR3 is 15 residues long.

At least ten counts were recorded for this clonotype. The chain links TRBV12-3 or TRBV12-4 to TRBJ2-5, with no clear D. The V and J ends lost 3 bases and 5 bases respectively, with 10 bases between them. The CDR3 spans 13 residues. The CDR3, as DNA: TGTGCCAGCAGTTTTCCGGGTATGGAGACCCAGTACTTC. It yields the protein CASSFPGMETQYF.

Only a few counts were recorded for this clonotype. V gene TRBV19 combines with J gene TRBJ2-1; D is undetermined. Germline assignment: CDR1 LNHDA and CDR2 SQIVND (reference sequence). Trimming shortened V by 1 base and J by 5 bases, and 12 bases separated the two germline ends. CDR3 length equals 15 residues. DNA for the CDR3: TGTGCCAGTAGTATAGGATCCGAAGGAAACAATGAGCAGTTCTTC. This encodes CASSIGSEGNNEQFF.

This chain joins TRBV12-3 or TRBV12-4 and TRBJ1-5; no clear D gene. V lost 6 bases to trimming and J lost 6 bases, with 15 bases between them. The CDR3 totals 14 residues. For the CDR3, the DNA is TGTGCCAGCAGGCGAGCACGTAAGAGTCAGCCCCAGCATTTT. Protein sequence: CASRRARKSQPQHF.

This clonotype was found a few times. This chain uses TRBV27 with TRBJ2-7; 9 bases map to TRBD1. V was clipped by 4 bases and J by 0 bases; unmatched bases: 4. The length of the CDR3 is 15 residues. Germline assignment: CDR1 MNHEY and CDR2 SMNVEV (reference sequence). CDR3 in DNA: TGTGCCAGCAGTTCCGGGACAGGGTACTCCTACGAGCAGTACTTC. It codes for CASSSGTGYSYEQYF.

This clonotype has ten or more counts. The rearrangement links TRBV11-3 to TRBJ2-1; TRBD2 is a possible D gene (6 bases). From germline, CDR1 is SGHNT and CDR2 YENEEA. The CDR3 covers 15 residues. Trimming cost V 1 base and J 4 bases, with 11 bases left between them. CDR3 amino acids: CASSLAAGIYNEQFF. In nucleotides, the CDR3 is TGTGCCAGCAGCTTAGCCGCGGGGATATACAATGAGCAGTTCTTC.

Many counts were recorded for this clonotype. V is TRBV3-1 and J is TRBJ2-7; 8 bases are shared with TRBD2. Germline V gene sequence: CDR1 LGHDT, CDR2 YNNKEL (reference sequence). CDR3 length: 14 amino acids. V dropped 4 bases and J dropped 2; count of bases not matched to a gene: 4. The CDR3 nucleotides read TGTGCCAGCAGCCTCGGACTAGCCCCCTACGAGCAGTACTTC. Protein sequence: CASSLGLAPYEQYF.

This clonotype was found a few times. A much bigger clone sits one base away, suggesting this may be a read error. The rearrangement joins TRBV28 to TRBJ1-2, with TRBD1 identical over 9 bases. Germline CDR1 MDHEN, CDR2 SYDVKM. There are 15 residues in the CDR3. Here the CDR3 DNA reads TGTGCCAGCAGTTTTTCCCTGGGACAGGGAGATGGCTGCACCTTC. Its protein product is CASSFSLGQGDGCTF.

In this sample, this clonotype turned up many times. The genes are TRBV6-2 or TRBV6-3 and TRBJ2-7; D is uncertain. This CDR3 comprises 18 residues. Germline loops: CDR1 MNHEY, CDR2 SVGEGT. V lost 0 bases, J lost 4 bases, and 22 bases lay in between. CDR3 loop: CASSYSNDPELHRYEQYF. DNA of the CDR3: TGTGCCAGCAGTTACTCGAACGATCCGGAGCTTCATAGGTACGAGCAGTACTTC.

The CDR3 DNA reads as TGTGCCAGCAGTGCCACTAGCGGGAGAGGTACAGATACGCAGTATTTT. The encoded protein is CASSATSGRGTDTQYF. This rearrangement joins TRBV2 to TRBJ2-3; 11 positions match TRBD2. This CDR3 region has 16 residues. Looked up from germline, CDR1 is SNHLY and CDR2 is FYNNEI. With V trimmed by 4 bases and J by 3 bases, 6 bases remained unmatched.

The gene calls are TRBV6-2 or TRBV6-3 and TRBJ2-2; 7 bases are shared with TRBD2. Germline trimming cut 11 bases from V and 3 bases from J; bases unmatched to any gene: 15. The CDR3 is made up of 16 amino acids. Per germline, CDR1 MNHEY and CDR2 SVGEGT. The CDR3 nucleotides are TGTGCCGGCGGTGGGGAGGGCCTGTTGGACACCGGGGAGCTGTTTTTT. Its translation is CAGGGEGLLDTGELFF.

The V gene is TRBV20-1, the J gene TRBJ1-1; 7 bases are a match to TRBD1. There are 16 residues in the CDR3. J lost 0 bases, V lost 0 bases, and 7 bases had no gene match. Germline assignment: CDR1 DFQATT and CDR2 SNEGSKA (reference sequence). In DNA form, the CDR3 reads TGCAGTGCTAGAGATTCAGGGGGGACCTTGAACACTGAAGCTTTCTTT. It yields the protein CSARDSGGTLNTEAFF.

On this clonotype: Given a much more abundant clone one base away, this may be a read error. The chain couples TRBV5-4 to TRBJ2-1; D may be TRBD1 (6 bases). Matching the DNA end better, TRBJ2-7 makes the J call doubtful. CDR1 is SGHNT, CDR2 YYREEE, per germline (reference sequence). The CDR3 has 16 amino acids. CDR3 residues: CASTSPLTGNVNEQYF. The CDR3 region has the DNA TGTGCCAGCACCTCCCCACTAACAGGGAATGTAAATGAGCAGTACTTC.

Many counts were recorded for this clonotype. This chain uses TRBV28 with TRBJ2-7; TRBD2 is a possible D gene (6 bases). The ends were cut back, 8 bases at V and 3 bases at J, with 14 bases in the middle. This CDR3 has 13 residues. The germline V gene encodes CDR1 MDHEN and CDR2 SYDVKM. The CDR3 loop is CASDGTGDYEQYF. CDR3 sequence (DNA): TGTGCCAGCGACGGGACTGGGGACTACGAGCAGTACTTC. Based on the CDR3 plus reference TRBV28 and TRBJ2-7, the full variable domain is DVKVTQSSRYLVKRTGEKVFLECVQDMDHENMFWYRQDPGLGLRLIYFSYDVKMKEKGDIPEGYSVSREKKERFSLILESASTNQTSMYLCASDGTGDYEQYFGPGTRLTVT.

The rearrangement uses TRBV12-3 or TRBV12-4 and TRBJ2-1; unclear D gene. The CDR3 has 15 amino acids. With 1 base removed from V and 6 bases from J, the gap between germline ends came to 13 bases. The CDR3 DNA follows: TGTGCCAGCAGTTTAGAGGCTGAGTGGAGCAATGAGCAGTTCTTC. Translating it yields CASSLEAEWSNEQFF.

The chain carries TRBV27 and TRBJ2-7; 7 bases line up with TRBD2. The CDR3 extends over 13 amino acids. The V gene's germline CDR1 is MNHEY and CDR2 SMNVEV (reference sequence). V trimming: 6 bases; J trimming: 7 bases; junction bases outside the gene matches: 9. CDR3 region: CASSGTTHLEQYF. The CDR3 coding sequence is TGTGCCAGCAGCGGGACTACCCATTTGGAGCAGTACTTC.

As to this clonotype: This clone may be a read error of a much larger clone one base away. In nucleotides, the CDR3 is TGTGCCAGCAGTTCCCCCACTAGAGGAAGAAAGGAGACCCAGTACTTC. It codes for CASSSPTRGRKETQYF. The chain has TRBV6-5 and TRBJ2-5; a possible D gene is TRBD2 (5 bases). The CDR3 runs to 16 residues. The V end was cut by 4 bases, the J end by 5 bases, with 20 bases between. CDR1 MNHEY and CDR2 SVGAGI come from the germline V gene.